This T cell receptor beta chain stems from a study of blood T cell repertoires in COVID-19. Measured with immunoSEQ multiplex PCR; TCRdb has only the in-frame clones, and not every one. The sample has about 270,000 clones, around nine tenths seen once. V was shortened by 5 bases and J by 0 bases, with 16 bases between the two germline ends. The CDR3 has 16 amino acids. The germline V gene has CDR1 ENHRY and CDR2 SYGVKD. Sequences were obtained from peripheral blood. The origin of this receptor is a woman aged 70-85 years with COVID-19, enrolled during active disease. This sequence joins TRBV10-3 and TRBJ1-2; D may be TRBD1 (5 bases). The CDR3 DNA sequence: TGTGCCATCAGTCCTCAGGGCGGCCAAACTAACTATGGCTACACCTTC. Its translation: CAISPQGGQTNYGYTF.